These T cell receptor beta chains were read from a single sample in a study of shared clonotypes between healthy human individuals. TCRdb's copy holds only in-frame clones and misses some; the assay was immunoSEQ multiplex PCR. The top ten clones hold less than 0.55% of a sample with about 1.5 million clones, approximately 98% of them seen once. Input material: naive CD4+ T cells sorted from blood. The receptor set was obtained from a man aged 25-45 years in good health. Each CDR3 is given with its conserved first and last residue. The D gene is left open where the match is weak. The size of a clone is reported for some rows only, either as once, few or many, or as a class for expanded clones.

clone size: NA; J gene: TRBJ2-7; V gene: TRBV6-1; D gene: TRBD1; CDR3 DNA: TGTGCCAGCAGTGAACTCCAGGGGGTCACCTACGAGCAGTACTTC; CDR3 protein: CASSELQGVTYEQYF
clone size: NA; J gene: TRBJ2-7; V gene: TRBV2; D gene: TRBD1; CDR3 DNA: TGTGCCACCCAAGGCCGGGACAGACCCTACGAGCAGTACTTC; CDR3 protein: CATQGRDRPYEQYF
clone size: NA; J gene: TRBJ1-1; V gene: TRBV27; D gene: NA; CDR3 DNA: TGTGCCAGCATCAGATTTGCCAAAAATGTGAACACTGAAGCTTTCTTT; CDR3 protein: CASIRFAKNVNTEAFF
clone size: NA; J gene: TRBJ2-6; V gene: TRBV15; D gene: NA; CDR3 DNA: TGTGCCACCAGCAGAGCGGAAGGGATCGGTAGCTCTGGGGCCAACGTCCTGACTTTC; CDR3 protein: CATSRAEGIGSSGANVLTF
clone size: once; J gene: TRBJ1-3; V gene: TRBV5-1; D gene: NA; CDR3 DNA: TGCGCCAGCAGCTTGGCCCCTTCCGAGCAAGGAAACACCATATATTTT; CDR3 protein: CASSLAPSEQGNTIYF
clone size: NA; J gene: TRBJ2-1; V gene: TRBV19; D gene: TRBD1; CDR3 DNA: TGTGCCAGTAGTATAACCCAACAGGGGACCTACAATGAGCAGTTCTTC; CDR3 protein: CASSITQQGTYNEQFF
clone size: NA; J gene: TRBJ2-5; V gene: TRBV7-2; D gene: NA; CDR3 DNA: TGTGCCAGCAGCCTAGCTTGGGGATTAAAGACCCAGTACTTC; CDR3 protein: CASSLAWGLKTQYF
clone size: NA; J gene: TRBJ2-7; V gene: TRBV5-6; D gene: TRBD1; CDR3 DNA: TGTGCCAGCACTGACAGGGGGCGAACCTACGAGCAGTACTTC; CDR3 protein: CASTDRGRTYEQYF
clone size: NA; J gene: TRBJ1-1; V gene: TRBV7-3; D gene: NA; CDR3 DNA: TGTGCCAGCAGCCTACATGGGGGGACGAACACTGAAGCTTTCTTT; CDR3 protein: CASSLHGGTNTEAFF
clone size: NA; J gene: TRBJ2-6; V gene: TRBV7-8; D gene: TRBD1; CDR3 DNA: TGTGCCAGCAGCTTGCGACAGGGATCTGGGGCCAACGTCCTGACTTTC; CDR3 protein: CASSLRQGSGANVLTF
clone size: NA; J gene: TRBJ1-5; V gene: TRBV19; D gene: NA; CDR3 DNA: TGTGCCAGTAGCTTCAGGGGCGGCCAGCCCCAGCATTTT; CDR3 protein: CASSFRGGQPQHF
clone size: NA; J gene: TRBJ2-7; V gene: TRBV9; D gene: NA; CDR3 DNA: TGTGCCAGCAGCGTAGCGGCAGGGACCTACGAGCAGTACTTC; CDR3 protein: CASSVAAGTYEQYF
clone size: NA; J gene: TRBJ2-1; V gene: TRBV6-1; D gene: NA; CDR3 DNA: TGTGCCAGCAGTGATTTGATTGTTAGTGAGCAGTTCTTC; CDR3 protein: CASSDLIVSEQFF
clone size: NA; J gene: TRBJ2-2; V gene: TRBV7-2; D gene: NA; CDR3 DNA: TGTGCCAGCAGCTTACTGAGTCTCGGGGAGCTGTTTTTT; CDR3 protein: CASSLLSLGELFF
clone size: NA; J gene: TRBJ2-7; V gene: TRBV7-2; D gene: NA; CDR3 DNA: TGTGCCAGCACCGGGGGCGGTGGAGGCGAGCAGTACTTC; CDR3 protein: CASTGGGGGEQYF
clone size: NA; J gene: TRBJ2-5; V gene: TRBV7-9; D gene: NA; CDR3 DNA: TGTGCCAGCAGCCCCGCCCCCGGAGAGACCCAGTACTTC; CDR3 protein: CASSPAPGETQYF
clone size: NA; J gene: TRBJ1-4; V gene: TRBV4-3; D gene: TRBD1; CDR3 DNA: TGCGCCAGCAGCCAAGAGATACACAGGGGATATGAAAAACTGTTTTTT; CDR3 protein: CASSQEIHRGYEKLFF
clone size: NA; J gene: TRBJ2-1; V gene: TRBV5-5; D gene: NA; CDR3 DNA: TGTGCCAGCAGCTTGGGGACCACGTACAATGAGCAGTTCTTC; CDR3 protein: CASSLGTTYNEQFF
clone size: NA; J gene: TRBJ2-1; V gene: TRBV19; D gene: NA; CDR3 DNA: TGTGCCAGATACGGAAATGAGCAGTTCTTC; CDR3 protein: CARYGNEQFF
clone size: NA; J gene: TRBJ1-3; V gene: TRBV7-9; D gene: NA; CDR3 DNA: TGTGCCAGCAGCTTAGCTGCCGGAAACACCATATATTTT; CDR3 protein: CASSLAAGNTIYF
clone size: NA; J gene: TRBJ2-3; V gene: TRBV10-1; D gene: TRBD2; CDR3 DNA: TGCGCCAGCAGTGATATTAGCGGGAGGGCTAGCACAGATACGCAGTATTTT; CDR3 protein: CASSDISGRASTDTQYF
clone size: NA; J gene: TRBJ2-3; V gene: TRBV18; D gene: TRBD2; CDR3 DNA: TGTGCCAGCTCACCATTTTCGGGAGGGCCGTCAGATACGCAGTATTTT; CDR3 protein: CASSPFSGGPSDTQYF
clone size: NA; J gene: TRBJ1-5; V gene: TRBV11-2; D gene: TRBD1; CDR3 DNA: TGTGCCAGCAGCTCCGGGGACAGGGCGAGCAATCAGCCCCAGCATTTT; CDR3 protein: CASSSGDRASNQPQHF
clone size: NA; J gene: TRBJ2-7; V gene: TRBV5-1; D gene: TRBD2; CDR3 DNA: TGCGCCAGCAGCTTGGCGGGACTAGCGGGGGGATTGAAGCAGTACTTC; CDR3 protein: CASSLAGLAGGLKQYF
clone size: NA; J gene: TRBJ2-7; V gene: TRBV27; D gene: TRBD2; CDR3 DNA: TGTGCCAGCAGTTTAAGCGGGGGCTACGAGCAGTACTTC; CDR3 protein: CASSLSGGYEQYF
clone size: NA; J gene: TRBJ2-5; V gene: TRBV7-2; D gene: NA; CDR3 DNA: TGTGCCAGCAGCTCAGAGCTAGGGATAGAGACCCAGTACTTC; CDR3 protein: CASSSELGIETQYF
clone size: NA; J gene: TRBJ2-1; V gene: TRBV10-2; D gene: NA; CDR3 DNA: TGCGCCAGCAGTGTGGGGTTGAACAATGAGCAGTTCTTC; CDR3 protein: CASSVGLNNEQFF
clone size: NA; J gene: TRBJ2-7; V gene: TRBV9; D gene: TRBD1; CDR3 DNA: TGTGCCAGCAGCGCCAAACCGGGACAGGAGAGCTCCTACGAGCAGTACTTC; CDR3 protein: CASSAKPGQESSYEQYF
clone size: NA; J gene: TRBJ2-3; V gene: TRBV5-1; D gene: NA; CDR3 DNA: TGCGCCAGCAGCTTGGGGGGTAAAGATACGCAGTATTTT; CDR3 protein: CASSLGGKDTQYF
clone size: NA; J gene: TRBJ1-1; V gene: TRBV7-2; D gene: NA; CDR3 DNA: TGTGCCAGCAGCTTCAGGACCTCCGGGGCTTTCTTT; CDR3 protein: CASSFRTSGAFF
clone size: NA; J gene: TRBJ2-7; V gene: TRBV29-1; D gene: TRBD1; CDR3 DNA: TGCAGCGTTGCGACAGGGGCCTACGAGCAGTACTTC; CDR3 protein: CSVATGAYEQYF
clone size: NA; J gene: TRBJ1-3; V gene: TRBV7-8; D gene: NA; CDR3 DNA: TGTGCCAGCAGCCTCGTTTCTGAGATCACCATATATTTT; CDR3 protein: CASSLVSEITIYF
clone size: NA; J gene: TRBJ2-7; V gene: TRBV27; D gene: TRBD1; CDR3 DNA: TGTGCCAGCCCCTTCCCATACCGACAGGGGTCAACCTACGAGCAGTACTTC; CDR3 protein: CASPFPYRQGSTYEQYF
clone size: NA; J gene: TRBJ2-3; V gene: TRBV18; D gene: NA; CDR3 DNA: TGTGCCAGCTCAGGAGCTAGCGGCACAGATACGCAGTATTTT; CDR3 protein: CASSGASGTDTQYF
clone size: NA; J gene: TRBJ2-1; V gene: TRBV9; D gene: NA; CDR3 DNA: TGTGCCAGCAGCGCAACCGGGACTTTTTCAAGCGAGCAGTTCTTC; CDR3 protein: CASSATGTFSSEQFF
clone size: NA; J gene: TRBJ1-2; V gene: TRBV28; D gene: NA; CDR3 DNA: TGTGCCAGCAGCGATAGAGGAAATGGCTACACCTTC; CDR3 protein: CASSDRGNGYTF
clone size: NA; J gene: TRBJ2-1; V gene: TRBV29-1; D gene: NA; CDR3 DNA: TGCAGCGTTGAAGATTACAGCTCCTACAATGAGCAGTTCTTC; CDR3 protein: CSVEDYSSYNEQFF
clone size: NA; J gene: TRBJ2-1; V gene: TRBV29-1; D gene: TRBD1; CDR3 DNA: TGCAGCGTGGAACAGGGGTTTGGCCATGAGCAGTTCTTC; CDR3 protein: CSVEQGFGHEQFF
clone size: NA; J gene: TRBJ1-1; V gene: TRBV19; D gene: NA; CDR3 DNA: TGTGCCAGTAGTATGGGTGACAGCGTCCGAGCTTTCTTT; CDR3 protein: CASSMGDSVRAFF
clone size: few; J gene: TRBJ1-5; V gene: TRBV7-6; D gene: NA; CDR3 DNA: TGTGCCAGCAGCTGTCCCCATCAGCCCCAGCATTTT; CDR3 protein: CASSCPHQPQHF
clone size: NA; J gene: TRBJ2-1; V gene: TRBV11-3; D gene: TRBD2; CDR3 DNA: TGTGCCAGCAGCTTCGCTAGCGGGAGGGCGGGCAATGAGCAGTTCTTC; CDR3 protein: CASSFASGRAGNEQFF
clone size: NA; J gene: TRBJ1-2; V gene: TRBV15; D gene: TRBD1; CDR3 DNA: TGTGCCACCAGCAGAGGAGGGGGACAGGGGTACTATGGCTACACCTTC; CDR3 protein: CATSRGGGQGYYGYTF
clone size: NA; J gene: TRBJ2-2; V gene: TRBV5-4; D gene: TRBD1; CDR3 DNA: TGTGCCAGCAGTCGCCCGGGACAGCCGAACACCGGGGAGCTGTTTTTT; CDR3 protein: CASSRPGQPNTGELFF
clone size: NA; J gene: TRBJ2-5; V gene: TRBV7-9; D gene: NA; CDR3 DNA: TGTGCCAGCAGCTTAAAAGGAGGTTATCAAGAGACCCAGTACTTC; CDR3 protein: CASSLKGGYQETQYF
clone size: NA; J gene: TRBJ1-4; V gene: TRBV5-5; D gene: NA; CDR3 DNA: TGTGCCAGCAGCTTGGGCACTAGTGAAAAACTGTTTTTT; CDR3 protein: CASSLGTSEKLFF
clone size: NA; J gene: TRBJ1-1; V gene: TRBV7-9; D gene: NA; CDR3 DNA: TGTGCCAGCAGCTTACATGGGACACAGAACACTGAAGCTTTCTTT; CDR3 protein: CASSLHGTQNTEAFF
clone size: NA; J gene: TRBJ1-1; V gene: TRBV7-8; D gene: NA; CDR3 DNA: TGTGCCAGCAGCTTAGCTTCTTCTCCAGCCCTGAACACTGAAGCTTTCTTT; CDR3 protein: CASSLASSPALNTEAFF
clone size: NA; J gene: TRBJ1-2; V gene: TRBV6-6; D gene: NA; CDR3 DNA: TGTGCCAGCAGCCGTCCCTCGGTAGGGCGAGGTGGCTACACCTTC; CDR3 protein: CASSRPSVGRGGYTF
clone size: NA; J gene: TRBJ2-1; V gene: TRBV10-3; D gene: TRBD2; CDR3 DNA: TGTGCCATCAGTATAGCGGGAGGGAACAATGAGCAGTTCTTC; CDR3 protein: CAISIAGGNNEQFF
clone size: NA; J gene: TRBJ2-7; V gene: TRBV7-8; D gene: NA; CDR3 DNA: TGTGCCAGCAGCCTGACCTACGAGCAGTACTTC; CDR3 protein: CASSLTYEQYF
clone size: NA; J gene: TRBJ2-7; V gene: TRBV27; D gene: TRBD2; CDR3 DNA: TGTGCCAGCAGTCCTCGGACTAGCGGCCGCCACGAGCAGTACTTC; CDR3 protein: CASSPRTSGRHEQYF
clone size: NA; J gene: TRBJ2-1; V gene: TRBV27; D gene: NA; CDR3 DNA: TGTGCCAGCACAGGACATCCAGTCGGGGTGTACAATGAGCAGTTCTTC; CDR3 protein: CASTGHPVGVYNEQFF
clone size: NA; J gene: TRBJ2-2; V gene: TRBV27; D gene: NA; CDR3 DNA: TGTGCCAGCAGTATTACCCGGACTGCCGGGGAGCTGTTTTTT; CDR3 protein: CASSITRTAGELFF
clone size: NA; J gene: TRBJ2-3; V gene: TRBV9; D gene: TRBD2; CDR3 DNA: TGTGCCAGCAGCGTTAGACTAGCGGGAGCGCGGGATACGCAGTATTTT; CDR3 protein: CASSVRLAGARDTQYF
clone size: NA; J gene: TRBJ2-5; V gene: TRBV10-1; D gene: TRBD1; CDR3 DNA: TGCGCCAGCAGTGAGCCCCCAGGGGGCCGGGAGACCCAGTACTTC; CDR3 protein: CASSEPPGGRETQYF